The present T cell receptor (beta chain) was sequenced within a study of cytomegalovirus exposure and HLA in healthy donors. V was pared by 4 bases and J by 5 bases, with 8 bases between. Germline V gives CDR1 SGHDN, CDR2 FVKESK. The CDR3 has 12 residues. Produced via immunoSEQ multiplex PCR; TCRdb's table is partial and in-frame only. The profile shows some 120,000 clones, 90% to 97% of them singletons. Specimen: PBMCs. The sequence was obtained from a man between 18 and 29 years old in good health and CMV-seronegative. V usage is TRBV14 and J usage is TRBJ1-2; D remains unclear. The CDR3 sequence: CASSRAEYGYTF. DNA of the CDR3: TGTGCCAGCAGCCGGGCAGAGTATGGCTACACCTTC.